These 15 T cell receptor beta chains came from one sample sequenced in a study of blood T cells in healthy people across ages (dated by TCRdb to 2013 to 2016). The library was prepared using 5' RACE. TCRdb shows the sequencer as Illumina HiSeq 2500. The second PCR ran for roughly 7 to 11 cycles and used a J-beta primer mix along with a sample-barcoded 5' primer. TCRdb's own reprocessing of the public reads used fastp at Q25 and MiXCR and kept productive beta chains. Each entry merges the rows of one CDR3 protein and shows their most common DNA and genes. Present in this sample are 920,000 or so distinct CDR3 sequences, under 45% of which were seen just once. Over 15% of the sample is taken by the ten largest. Sequencing was performed on blood. These receptors were taken from a woman in her sixties or seventies in good health.

This clonotype was seen a few times. This chain connects TRBV7-8 to TRBJ1-1, with D tentatively TRBD1 (5 bases). CDR3 length equals 16 residues. V lost 5 bases, J lost 1 base, and 17 bases lay in between. The germline V gene encodes CDR1 SGHVS and CDR2 FQNEAQ. CDR3 region: CASSPALRGPNTEAFF. The CDR3 nucleotides are TGTGCCAGCAGCCCAGCCCTTCGGGGACCGAACACTGAAGCTTTCTTT.

This clonotype was seen more than once but under ten times. V and J are TRBV4-2 and TRBJ2-3; D is possibly TRBD1 or TRBD2 (5 bases each). V was cut by 0 bases and J by 5 bases, with 9 bases left in between. This CDR3 spans 14 amino acids. Germline V gene lookup returns CDR1 LGHNA and CDR2 YNFKEQ. The CDR3 DNA is TGTGCCAGCAGCCAAGAGGGACCCGGAGATACGCAGTATTTT. Protein sequence: CASSQEGPGDTQYF.

The V gene is TRBV4-2, the J gene TRBJ2-3; 9 bases agree with TRBD2. The CDR3 is 17 amino acids. Trimming removed 1 base from V and 3 bases from J; junction bases left unmatched: 8. The germline V gene encodes CDR1 LGHNA and CDR2 YNFKEQ. The CDR3 DNA sequence: TGTGCCAGCAGCCAAGCCCTTAGCGGGAGTGGAACAGATACGCAGTATTTT. This gives the protein CASSQALSGSGTDTQYF.

The sample holds a few counts of this clonotype. V usage is TRBV4-1 and J usage is TRBJ2-5; D assignment may be TRBD1 or TRBD2 (5 bases each). The germline V gene encodes CDR1 MGHRA and CDR2 YSYEKL. Trimming took off 0 bases at V and 2 bases at J, with 10 bases between the two ends. This CDR3 comprises 15 residues. CDR3: CASSQDPGSQETQYF. CDR3 bases: TGCGCCAGCAGCCAAGATCCAGGGAGTCAAGAGACCCAGTACTTC.

The chain uses TRBV20-1 and TRBJ2-5, with TRBD2 as a possible D gene (6 bases). This CDR3 is 15 amino acids long. From germline, CDR1 is DFQATT and CDR2 SNEGSKA (reference sequence). The V end was cut by 3 bases, the J end by 1 base, with 15 bases between. This chain's CDR3 is CSASFGTSSQETQYF. CDR3 nucleotides: TGCAGTGCTAGCTTCGGAACTAGCAGCCAAGAGACCCAGTACTTC.

This clonotype was found a few times. The chain has TRBV3-1 and TRBJ2-2, with a weak D call TRBD1 (6 bases). The V gene lost 3 bases and the J gene lost 4 bases, with 18 bases spanning the gap. This CDR3 spans 17 amino acids. Germline V gene data show CDR1 as LGHDT and CDR2 as YNNKEL (reference sequence). The CDR3 nucleotides are TGTGCCAGCAGCCACCTCCAGGGACATGGGGTCACCGGGGAGCTGTTTTTT. Translating gives CASSHLQGHGVTGELFF.

The table lists this clonotype with many counts. The chain employs TRBV20-1 and TRBJ1-1, with 12 bases matching TRBD1. V trimming: 3 bases; J trimming: 4 bases; junction bases outside the gene matches: 12. CDR3 length: 17 residues. CDR1 and CDR2 (germline): DFQATT, SNEGSKA (reference sequence). This CDR3 is CSASSPGTGGMGTEAFF. The CDR3 nucleotides are TGCAGTGCTAGCTCCCCCGGGACAGGGGGCATGGGCACTGAAGCTTTCTTT.

At least ten counts were recorded for this clonotype. V and J are TRBV4-1 and TRBJ2-3, with 7 bases lining up with TRBD2. With 1 base clipped from V and 4 bases from J, the junction kept 8 bases outside the gene matches. Germline V gene data show CDR1 as MGHRA and CDR2 as YSYEKL. This CDR3 contains 16 residues. DNA for the CDR3: TGCGCCAGCAGCCAAGGGGGCGGGAGTGGTGCAGATACGCAGTATTTT. Translation: CASSQGGGSGADTQYF.

With respect to this clonotype: At one boundary the junction diverges from the germline segment, which might be a read error. The rearrangement joins TRBV12-3 or TRBV12-4 to TRBJ2-7; 10 nucleotides line up with TRBD2. The CDR3 length is 15 residues. In nucleotides, the CDR3 is TGTGCCAACAGTCCCACCGGGACTAGCGCGTACGAGCAGTACTTC. This gives the protein CANSPTGTSAYEQYF.

At least ten counts were recorded for this clonotype. The chain combines TRBV10-3 with TRBJ2-6; the D gene could be TRBD1 or TRBD2 (5 bases each). V was clipped by 3 bases and J by 2 bases, with 11 bases between them. Germline loops: CDR1 ENHRY, CDR2 SYGVKD. This CDR3 has 16 residues. CDR3 sequence: CAISDLLGAGANVLTF. The DNA of the CDR3 is TGTGCCATCAGTGATTTGTTGGGGGCTGGGGCCAACGTCCTGACTTTC.

In its sample, this clonotype was seen a few times. This chain links TRBV20-1 with TRBJ1-2, with no clear D. The CDR3 is made up of 12 amino acids. The V gene's germline CDR1 is DFQATT and CDR2 SNEGSKA (reference sequence). V was trimmed by 5 bases and J by 6 bases, leaving 13 bases between them. CDR3: CSAGRGFDGYTF. The CDR3 DNA is TGCAGTGCTGGACGGGGTTTCGATGGCTACACCTTC.

The J gene is TRBJ2-1, the V gene TRBV7-9; 11 nucleotides align to TRBD1. Germline CDR1 and CDR2: SEHNR and FQNEAQ (reference sequence). The CDR3 runs to 19 residues. J lost 7 bases, V lost 7 bases, and 21 bases had no gene match. The CDR3 nucleotides are TGTGCCAGCATCTCCGGGACAGGGGGTGGATGGGGGCCTCTTAATGAGCAGTTCTTC. Translation gives CASISGTGGGWGPLNEQFF. The full variable domain, with the rest looked up from reference TRBV7-9 and TRBJ2-1, is DTGVSQNPRHKITKRGQNVTFRCDPISEHNRLYWYRQTLGQGPEFLTYFQNEAQLEKSRLLSDRFSAERPKGSFSTLEIQRTEQGDSAMYLCASISGTGGGWGPLNEQFFGPGTRLTVL.

In its sample, this clonotype was seen a few times. V usage is TRBV12-3 or TRBV12-4 and J usage is TRBJ2-4; 9 positions agree with TRBD1. Trimming at V came to 5 bases and at J to 5 bases, leaving 13 bases not matched to a gene. The CDR3 is made up of 17 amino acids. The CDR3 DNA reads TGTGCCAGCAGTCCCCGGCGGACAGGGGCTGGTCAAAACATTCAGTACTTC. Protein product: CASSPRRTGAGQNIQYF.

This chain connects TRBV7-9 to TRBJ2-7, with 9 nucleotides matching TRBD1. Unmatched junction bases numbered 12, after V lost 5 bases and J lost 1 base. Germline loops: CDR1 SEHNR, CDR2 FQNEAQ (reference sequence). The CDR3 has 17 amino acids. The CDR3 coding sequence is TGTGCCAGCAGCCCTCGGGACAGGGAATCTGTTTCCTACGAGCAGTACTTC. Its translation: CASSPRDRESVSYEQYF.

The chain combines TRBV27 with TRBJ2-5; D possibly matches TRBD1 or TRBD2 (5 bases each). Trimming stripped 6 bases from V and 0 bases from J, with 11 bases between. CDR3 size: 14 residues. Germline loops: CDR1 MNHEY, CDR2 SMNVEV (reference sequence). CDR3 DNA sequence: TGTGCCAGCAGCCCCTGGGGGTACCAAGAGACCCAGTACTTC. It yields the protein CASSPWGYQETQYF.